Presented here are 24 T cell receptor beta chains from one specimen sequenced in a study of cytomegalovirus exposure and HLA in healthy donors. A multiplex PCR was run with 60 Vbeta primers and 13 Jbeta primers. TCRdb keeps only in-frame clones here, not all; method: immunoSEQ multiplex PCR. This sample has fewer than 300,000 clones, with just over 85% found just once. Sequencing was carried out using PBMCs. Receptor source: a middle-aged man in good health and CMV-seropositive.

The V gene is TRBV7-2, the J gene TRBJ2-1, with D tentatively TRBD2 (5 bases). Trimming shortened V by 6 bases and J by 0 bases, and 15 bases separated the two germline ends. Germline lookup yields CDR1 SGHTA and CDR2 FQGNSA. This CDR3 contains 16 residues. CDR3 bases: TGTGCCAGCAGTTTTCCCTCCCGGGACTCCTACAATGAGCAGTTCTTC. It yields the protein CASSFPSRDSYNEQFF.

This chain links TRBV7-2 with TRBJ2-7, with D perhaps TRBD2 (5 bases). The CDR3 is 14 residues long. The germline CDR1 and CDR2 sequences are SGHTA and FQGNSA. V was shortened by 1 base and J by 2 bases, with 9 bases between the two germline ends. The CDR3 DNA reads TGTGCCAGCAGCTTAGTGACGGAGGCCTACGAGCAGTACTTC. Its translation is CASSLVTEAYEQYF.

The chain employs TRBV6-6 and TRBJ1-4; unclear D gene. This CDR3 spans 12 amino acids. The V and J ends lost 5 bases and 7 bases respectively, with 8 bases between them. Germline CDR1 reads MNHNY; CDR2 reads SVGAGI (reference sequence). This chain's CDR3 is CASSTGGEKLFF. As DNA, the CDR3 is TGTGCCAGCAGTACGGGAGGTGAAAAACTGTTTTTT.

The chain combines TRBV28 with TRBJ1-2; 7 bases match TRBD1. The CDR3 consists of 15 residues. The germline V gene encodes CDR1 MDHEN and CDR2 SYDVKM. V lost 3 bases and J lost 4; bases outside the gene matches: 8. The CDR3 sequence is CASSFIDRESYGYTF. For the CDR3, the DNA is TGTGCCAGCAGTTTTATAGACAGGGAGAGCTATGGCTACACCTTC.

The J gene is TRBJ2-7, the V gene TRBV4-3; no definite D call. The length of the CDR3 is 13 residues. Germline-derived CDR1 and CDR2 are LGHNA and YSLEER. V was shortened by 6 bases and J by 0 bases, with 9 bases between the two germline ends. In DNA form, the CDR3 reads TGCGCCAGCAGTCCATCCAGCTCCTACGAGCAGTACTTC. Protein: CASSPSSSYEQYF.

The chain combines TRBV6-5 with TRBJ2-7; D is possibly TRBD2 (6 bases). The CDR3 has 16 amino acids. V was trimmed by 0 bases and J by 0 bases, leaving 12 bases between them. Germline V CDR1 and CDR2: MNHEY, SVGAGI. CDR3 loop: CASSYSPIGSSYEQYF. In DNA form, the CDR3 reads TGTGCCAGCAGTTACTCCCCGATCGGGAGCTCCTACGAGCAGTACTTC.

This sequence joins TRBV5-1 and TRBJ2-4; D call uncertain. V was trimmed by 0 bases and J by 10 bases, leaving 8 bases between them. In germline, CDR1 is SGHRS, CDR2 YFSETQ. This CDR3 has 12 residues. Here the CDR3 DNA reads TGCGCCAGCAGCTTGGCCGGAGAAATTCAGTACTTC. Protein sequence: CASSLAGEIQYF.

This chain connects TRBV18 to TRBJ2-1; TRBD2 agrees at 10 bases. Germline V lookup: CDR1 KGHSH, CDR2 LQKENI. The CDR3 sequence is 19 residues long. J lost 7 bases, V lost 0 bases, and 15 bases had no gene match. This CDR3 reads CASSPPREEREGRANEQFF. The DNA for the CDR3 is TGTGCCAGCTCACCACCGCGGGAGGAGCGGGAGGGCCGGGCTAATGAGCAGTTCTTC.

The chain carries TRBV7-9 and TRBJ2-5, with 11 bases matching TRBD2. Germline lookup yields CDR1 SEHNR and CDR2 FQNEAQ (reference sequence). The length of the CDR3 is 16 residues. Trimming cost V 5 bases and J 4 bases; bases outside gene matches: 9. CDR3 sequence: CASSARTGLAGETQYF. For the CDR3, the DNA is TGTGCCAGCAGCGCCCGCACAGGACTAGCGGGAGAGACCCAGTACTTC. The variable domain in full, with the rest retrieved from reference TRBV7-9 and TRBJ2-5, is DTGVSQNPRHKITKRGQNVTFRCDPISEHNRLYWYRQTLGQGPEFLTYFQNEAQLEKSRLLSDRFSAERPKGSFSTLEIQRTEQGDSAMYLCASSARTGLAGETQYFGPGTRLLVL.

The V and J genes are TRBV11-1 and TRBJ2-7; maybe TRBD2 (6 bases). Per germline, CDR1 SGHAT and CDR2 FQDESV (reference sequence). V gave up 6 bases and J gave up 0 bases, with 15 bases separating them. This CDR3 is built from 15 residues. CDR3 region: CASRGGLDSSYEQYF. CDR3 DNA sequence: TGTGCCAGCAGGGGGGGACTTGACAGCTCCTACGAGCAGTACTTC.

This clone was detected a few times. The chain recombines TRBV29-1 with TRBJ2-1, with TRBD2 matching over 14 bases. CDR3 length equals 14 residues. Germline V gene data show CDR1 as SQVTM and CDR2 as ANQGSEA. Trimming cost V 8 bases and J 6 bases; bases outside gene matches: 6. The CDR3 DNA is TGCAGCCTTCGGGGACTAGCGGGGGTCAATGAGCAGTTCTTC. It encodes CSLRGLAGVNEQFF.

The CDR3 loop is CASSPPGMTNYGYTF. Here the CDR3 DNA reads TGTGCCAGCAGCCCCCCAGGGATGACTAACTATGGCTACACCTTC. The chain combines TRBV14 with TRBJ1-2, with TRBD1 as a possible D gene (5 bases). V lost 4 bases and J lost 0, with 12 bases in between. CDR1 is SGHDN and CDR2 is FVKESK in the germline V gene. The CDR3 spans 15 residues.

In this sample, this clone turned up once. The chain links TRBV6-4 to TRBJ2-7; 9 bases fit TRBD2. The CDR3 extends over 14 amino acids. Trimming at V came to 5 bases and at J to 2 bases, leaving 4 bases not matched to a gene. CDR1 is MRHNA and CDR2 is SNTAGT in the germline V gene. The CDR3 is CASSPASGAYEQYF. In DNA form, the CDR3 reads TGTGCCAGCAGTCCGGCTAGCGGGGCCTACGAGCAGTACTTC.

The V call is TRBV21-1, the J call TRBJ2-6; TRBD2 reflects the table's D call only, with no check against the DNA. TRBV21-1 is recorded as a pseudogene. The CDR3 covers 17 residues. The CDR3 DNA reads TGTGCCAGCAAGAGTTGCCTAGCGGGAATTGGGGCCAACGTCCTGACTTTC. It is translated as CASKSCLAGIGANVLTF.

The chain uses TRBV7-9 and TRBJ2-7, with TRBD2 matching over 13 bases. After removal of 4 bases from V and 6 bases from J, the junction contained 3 bases not matched to a gene. Per the germline V gene, CDR1 is SEHNR and CDR2 is FQNEAQ (reference sequence). The CDR3 length is 14 residues. The CDR3 loop is CASSYGTSGIEQYF. CDR3 DNA: TGTGCCAGCAGCTACGGGACTAGCGGGATCGAGCAGTACTTC.

This sequence joins TRBV25-1 and TRBJ2-3; D may be TRBD1 (6 bases). The germline V and J ends were trimmed by 4 bases and 2 bases, with 16 bases remaining between them. The CDR3 consists of 16 residues. The V gene's germline CDR1 is MGHDK and CDR2 SYGVNS. The chain's CDR3 is CASSGRTVLSTDTQYF. The DNA for the CDR3 is TGTGCCAGCAGTGGACGGACAGTCCTCTCCACAGATACGCAGTATTTT.

This clone was detected once. The chain is built from TRBV27 and TRBJ1-1; no clear D gene. The V end was cut by 3 bases, the J end by 1 base, with 15 bases between. Germline values: CDR1 MNHEY, CDR2 SMNVEV (reference sequence). This CDR3 is 16 amino acids long. The CDR3 nucleotides are TGTGCCAGCAGTTTTAGTGGAGGTCGGAGGAACACTGAAGCTTTCTTT. Translating gives CASSFSGGRRNTEAFF.

The V and J genes are TRBV7-9 and TRBJ1-3; TRBD1 might be the D (6 bases). The V end lost 6 bases, the J end lost 1 base, and 13 bases lay between the germline ends. The CDR3 totals 15 residues. Germline V gives CDR1 SEHNR, CDR2 FQNEAQ (reference sequence). The CDR3 reads CASSWTATSGNTIYF. For the CDR3, the DNA is TGTGCCAGCAGTTGGACAGCTACGTCTGGAAACACCATATATTTT. Using reference TRBV7-9 and TRBJ1-3 for the parts outside the CDR3, the full variable domain is DTGVSQNPRHKITKRGQNVTFRCDPISEHNRLYWYRQTLGQGPEFLTYFQNEAQLEKSRLLSDRFSAERPKGSFSTLEIQRTEQGDSAMYLCASSWTATSGNTIYFGEGSWLTVV.

This rearrangement joins TRBV6-5 to TRBJ2-7; 10 nucleotides match TRBD1. CDR3 length: 15 amino acids. J was trimmed by 4 bases and V by 5 bases; bases with no gene match: 8. CDR1 is MNHEY and CDR2 is SVGAGI in the germline V gene. The CDR3 sequence: CASSRSGQGLYEQYF. The CDR3, as DNA: TGTGCCAGCAGTCGGTCGGGACAGGGGTTATACGAGCAGTACTTC.

This clone was recorded only once. J is TRBJ2-7 and V is TRBV9; 7 bases align to TRBD1. V gave up 3 bases and J gave up 4 bases; unmatched junction bases: 7. Germline V gene lookup returns CDR1 SGDLS and CDR2 YYNGEE. CDR3 length: 14 residues. CDR3 sequence (DNA): TGTGCCAGCAGCGCCTCCGGGACAGATTACGAGCAGTACTTC. Translating gives CASSASGTDYEQYF.

The rearrangement joins TRBV7-2 to TRBJ2-5; the D is unclear. This CDR3 spans 14 amino acids. CDR1 SGHTA and CDR2 FQGNSA come from the germline V gene. V gave up 4 bases and J gave up 4 bases, with 13 bases separating them. CDR3: CASSSPVGRETQYF. For the CDR3, the DNA is TGTGCCAGCAGCTCACCGGTTGGGCGAGAGACCCAGTACTTC.

V gene TRBV5-1 combines with J gene TRBJ2-7, with TRBD1 matching 7 bases. The J segment lost 2 bases and the V segment lost 3 bases, leaving 5 bases of the junction unmatched. This CDR3 comprises 14 residues. The germline V gene has CDR1 SGHRS and CDR2 YFSETQ. The CDR3 here is CASSWDSYTYEQYF. The CDR3 DNA reads as TGCGCCAGCAGCTGGGACAGTTATACCTACGAGCAGTACTTC.

The J gene is TRBJ1-2, the V gene TRBV19; 7 bases agree with TRBD1. The V segment lost 9 bases and the J segment 0 bases; nucleotides outside the gene matches: 13. Per germline, CDR1 LNHDA and CDR2 SQIVND (reference sequence). This CDR3 comprises 16 residues. The DNA of the CDR3 is TGTGCCAGCCTTAAAGGTGGGGACAGCCCTAACTATGGCTACACCTTC. Translating gives CASLKGGDSPNYGYTF.

The V and J genes are TRBV5-1 and TRBJ1-1, with D possibly matching TRBD1 (5 bases). The CDR3 covers 13 residues. V gave up 4 bases and J gave up 6 bases, with 13 bases separating them. Germline loops: CDR1 SGHRS, CDR2 YFSETQ. CDR3 in DNA: TGCGCCAGCAGCCCGACCAAGACAGCTGAAGCTTTCTTT. As protein: CASSPTKTAEAFF.